Each of the 19 T cell receptor beta chains below was sequenced from the same sample in a study of shared clonotypes between healthy human individuals. Only in-frame clones appear in the TCRdb table, and some are missing; sequencing was by immunoSEQ multiplex PCR. The table lists around 2.3 million clones, 90% to 97% of them singletons. Sequencing was carried out using naive CD4+ T cells sorted from blood. As for subset: CD45RA+ positively selected. These receptors all stem from a man younger than 35 in good health.

The genes are TRBV11-2 and TRBJ2-1; 9 bases are shared with TRBD1. The V and J ends lost 8 bases and 7 bases, in that order; junction bases with no gene match: 3. CDR1 SGHAT and CDR2 FQNNGV come from the germline V gene. The length of the CDR3 is 12 residues. The CDR3 spells CASATGGNEQFF. As DNA, the CDR3 is TGTGCCAGCGCGACAGGGGGGAATGAGCAGTTCTTC. Supplemented by reference TRBV11-2 and TRBJ2-1, the full variable domain reads EAGVAQSPRYKIIEKRQSVAFWCNPISGHATLYWYQQILGQGPKLLIQFQNNGVVDDSQLPKDRFSAERLKGVDSTLKIQPAKLEDSAVYLCASATGGNEQFFGPGTRLTVL.

J is TRBJ1-4 and V is TRBV30, with D possibly TRBD1 on 6 matching bases. V was pared by 4 bases and J by 4 bases, with 10 bases between. Looked up from germline, CDR1 is GTSNPN and CDR2 is SVGIG (reference sequence). This CDR3 region has 13 residues. The CDR3 DNA reads as TGTGCCTGGAAACAGGGTCTTAATGAAAAACTGTTTTTT. It specifies CAWKQGLNEKLFF.

The sample holds a few counts of this clone. This chain uses TRBV6-4 with TRBJ1-1; D is ambiguous. Germline V CDR1 and CDR2: MRHNA, SNTAGT. The CDR3 totals 13 residues. The germline V and J ends were trimmed by 0 bases and 5 bases, with 7 bases remaining between them. The CDR3: CASSDSKRTEAFF. CDR3 DNA: TGTGCCAGCAGTGACTCGAAAAGGACTGAAGCTTTCTTT.

The chain links TRBV6-6 to TRBJ2-1, with D tentatively TRBD2 (6 bases). The length of the CDR3 is 15 residues. CDR1 MNHNY and CDR2 SVGAGI come from the germline V gene (reference sequence). V was trimmed by 3 bases and J by 4 bases, leaving 13 bases between them. CDR3 in amino acids: CASSYVSGVYNEQFF. The CDR3 DNA reads TGTGCCAGCAGTTATGTGTCGGGGGTGTACAATGAGCAGTTCTTC.

The chain joins TRBV28 to TRBJ2-7, with 7 nucleotides matching TRBD2. Germline lookup yields CDR1 MDHEN and CDR2 SYDVKM. CDR3 length equals 13 residues. V was pared by 5 bases and J by 6 bases, with 7 bases of the junction left unmatched. This chain's CDR3 is CASSTGLLGEQYF. Here the CDR3 DNA reads TGTGCCAGCAGTACGGGACTATTAGGCGAGCAGTACTTC.

Only one count was recorded for this clone. The chain has TRBV6-5 and TRBJ2-7; TRBD2 matches 10 bases. V lost 0 bases to trimming and J lost 6 bases; unmatched junction nucleotides: 5. Germline CDR1 and CDR2: MNHEY and SVGAGI. This CDR3 is built from 15 residues. The CDR3 sequence: CASSYSLAGDSEQYF. Here the CDR3 DNA reads TGTGCCAGCAGTTACTCCCTAGCGGGAGATTCCGAGCAGTACTTC.

The table lists this clone with a few counts. This chain connects TRBV19 to TRBJ2-4; either TRBD1 or TRBD2 may supply D (5 bases each). Germline lookup yields CDR1 LNHDA and CDR2 SQIVND (reference sequence). Between the trimmed V and J ends, which lost 6 bases and 4 bases, there was a span of 10 bases. The CDR3 contains 13 residues. The CDR3 DNA reads as TGTGCCAGTAGGGGGCCGGGAAAAAACATTCAGTACTTC. It is translated as CASRGPGKNIQYF.

V gene TRBV6-1 combines with J gene TRBJ2-7, with 7 bases identical to TRBD2. Trimming took 7 bases from V and 6 from J; bases not matched to a gene: 9. The CDR3 extends over 13 amino acids. In germline, CDR1 is MNHNS, CDR2 SASEGT. CDR3 in amino acids: CASIRAGVSEQYF. For the CDR3, the DNA is TGTGCCAGCATTCGGGCGGGGGTGAGCGAGCAGTACTTC.

J is TRBJ1-1 and V is TRBV18, with 7 bases lining up with TRBD1. CDR1 and CDR2 (germline): KGHSH, LQKENI. The length of the CDR3 is 16 residues. V gave up 1 base and J gave up 0 bases; unmatched junction bases: 5. CDR3 DNA sequence: TGTGCCAGCTCACCACGGCAGGGGGGTATGAACACTGAAGCTTTCTTT. Protein sequence: CASSPRQGGMNTEAFF.

CDR3 residues: CASSPQRASTDTQYF. CDR3 in DNA: TGTGCCAGCTCACCACAAAGGGCCAGCACAGATACGCAGTATTTT. The chain uses TRBV18 and TRBJ2-3; D ambiguous. Germline V gives CDR1 KGHSH, CDR2 LQKENI. The CDR3 contains 15 residues. Trimming shortened V by 1 base and J by 0 bases, and 8 bases separated the two germline ends.

This rearrangement joins TRBV28 to TRBJ2-7; D is undetermined. The CDR3 extends over 11 amino acids. Between the trimmed V and J ends, which lost 8 bases and 3 bases, there was a span of 8 bases. Germline CDR1 reads MDHEN; CDR2 reads SYDVKM. The CDR3 coding sequence is TGTGCCAGCGGTAGGAACTACGAGCAGTACTTC. Protein sequence: CASGRNYEQYF.

The chain employs TRBV5-6 and TRBJ1-5; TRBD1 aligns across 9 bases. Germline V gene data show CDR1 as SGHDT and CDR2 as YYEEEE. The CDR3 extends over 17 amino acids. V shed 4 bases and J 0 bases; nucleotides not matched to a gene: 8. The CDR3: CASSLSYRGRSNQPQHF. In nucleotides, the CDR3 is TGTGCCAGCAGCCTTTCCTACAGGGGGCGTAGCAATCAGCCCCAGCATTTT.

The chain has TRBV7-2 and TRBJ1-4; no definite D call. CDR1 is SGHTA and CDR2 is FQGNSA in the germline V gene. V was shortened by 5 bases and J by 3 bases, with 13 bases between the two germline ends. The CDR3 has 15 amino acids. This CDR3 is CASSLDGRANEKLFF. In DNA form, the CDR3 reads TGTGCCAGCAGCCTCGACGGCCGGGCTAATGAAAAACTGTTTTTT.

V and J are TRBV3-2 and TRBJ1-5. TRBV3-2 represents a pseudogene. The CDR3 totals 9 residues. CDR3 residues: CASSQKRHF. CDR3 bases: TGTGCCAGCAGCCAAAAGAGGCATTTT.

This chain connects TRBV5-6 to TRBJ2-2, with unresolved D. The germline V gene has CDR1 SGHDT and CDR2 YYEEEE. The CDR3 loop spans 14 amino acids. The germline V and J ends were trimmed by 0 bases and 3 bases, with 6 bases remaining between them. The CDR3 nucleotides are TGTGCCAGCAGCTTGGCGTCCCACACCGGGGAGCTGTTTTTT. This sequence encodes CASSLASHTGELFF.

In regard to this clone: The same CDR3 is also encoded by other DNA sequences in this sample. This chain links TRBV5-1 with TRBJ2-3, with no clear D. The CDR3 covers 12 residues. V was trimmed by 0 bases and J by 6 bases, leaving 5 bases between them. Per germline, CDR1 SGHRS and CDR2 YFSETQ. In DNA form, the CDR3 reads TGCGCCAGCAGCTTGGAGGTGGATACGCAGTATTTT. It encodes CASSLEVDTQYF.

In this sample, this clone turned up once. The chain uses TRBV5-8 and TRBJ2-1, with D hard to call. Germline V gene sequence: CDR1 SGHTS, CDR2 YDEGEE. Trimming shortened V by 0 bases and J by 1 base, and 11 bases separated the two germline ends. The CDR3 is made up of 16 amino acids. The CDR3 sequence: CASSLVGFWSYNEQFF. CDR3 nucleotides: TGTGCCAGCAGCTTGGTGGGGTTTTGGTCCTACAATGAGCAGTTCTTC.

This clone appeared once. The chain carries TRBV18 and TRBJ1-6; the D is unclear. Germline V CDR1 and CDR2: KGHSH, LQKENI. This CDR3 has 15 residues. Trimming took off 2 bases at V and 1 base at J, with 6 bases between the two ends. CDR3 residues: CASSPGISYNSPLHF. The CDR3 nucleotides are TGTGCCAGCTCACCAGGGATTTCCTATAATTCACCCCTCCACTTT. Filled out from reference TRBV18 and TRBJ1-6, the complete variable domain reads NAGVMQNPRHLVRRRGQEARLRCSPMKGHSHVYWYRQLPEEGLKFMVYLQKENIIDESGMPKERFSAEFPKEGPSILRIQQVVRGDSAAYFCASSPGISYNSPLHFGNGTRLTVT.

This clone came up once. V and J are TRBV6-6 and TRBJ1-2, with D perhaps matching TRBD1 (5 bases). The V end lost 4 bases, the J end lost 1 base, and 13 bases lay between the germline ends. The CDR3 extends over 15 amino acids. CDR1 is MNHNY, CDR2 SVGAGI, per germline (reference sequence). The DNA for the CDR3 is TGTGCCAGCAGTTTTTCCGGGGCCGGTAACTATGGCTACACCTTC. Translation gives CASSFSGAGNYGYTF.